Each of the 14 T cell receptor beta chains below was sequenced from the same sample in a study of CD8+ T cells in alopecia areata. In each case, RNA was isolated and then reverse transcribed into cDNA as the sequencing template. The assay was immunoSEQ multiplex PCR, and TCRdb's table has in-frame clones only and misses some. The repertoire has 130,000 or so clones, about 85% of them found once; the top ten carry roughly 13%. Described treatment: oral pan-JAK inhibitor, 5-10 mg twice daily. The source was CD8+ T cells sorted from blood, collected at week 4, from a patient treated with tofacitinib. These receptors were taken from a human donor with alopecia areata.

The gene calls are TRBV29-1 and TRBJ2-7; TRBD2 is a possible D gene (5 bases). The ends were cut back, 6 bases at V and 2 bases at J, with 17 bases in the middle. This CDR3 is 14 amino acids long. The germline V gene encodes CDR1 SQVTM and CDR2 ANQGSEA. The CDR3 spells CSVAPPGKAYEQYF. The CDR3 DNA is TGCAGCGTAGCACCTCCCGGGAAGGCCTACGAGCAGTACTTC.

The chain couples TRBV10-3 to TRBJ2-7; 7 positions agree with TRBD2. Losses at the gene ends were 2 bases for V and 5 bases for J; bases not matched to a gene: 15. Germline V CDR1 and CDR2: ENHRY, SYGVKD. This CDR3 region has 17 residues. As DNA, the CDR3 is TGTGCCATCAGTGAGGGCCATGCTGGAGCGGGGCAAGACGAGCAGTACTTC. It codes for CAISEGHAGAGQDEQYF.

V is TRBV11-2 and J is TRBJ1-2, with TRBD1 identical over 10 bases. The V gene's germline CDR1 is SGHAT and CDR2 FQNNGV. The CDR3 totals 14 residues. J gave up 4 bases and V 5 bases, and 4 bases lay outside the gene matches. In DNA, the CDR3 is TGTGCCAGCAGCCGGGGGACAGGGGCCTATGGCTACACCTTC. It codes for CASSRGTGAYGYTF.

The V call is TRBV7-3, the J call TRBJ2-3, with a weak D call TRBD2 (5 bases). This CDR3 has 15 amino acids. Germline V gene sequence: CDR1 SGHTA, CDR2 FQGTGA. V was cut by 4 bases and J by 0 bases, with 11 bases left in between. CDR3 in DNA: TGTGCCAGCAGCTACAGCGGTTCTAGCACAGATACGCAGTATTTT. Translation gives CASSYSGSSTDTQYF.

The chain links TRBV7-3 to TRBJ2-1; 12 nucleotides align to TRBD2. Germline CDR1 SGHTA, CDR2 FQGTGA. The CDR3 runs to 17 residues. After removal of 5 bases from V and 0 bases from J, the junction contained 5 bases not matched to a gene. The chain's CDR3 is CASSPTSGGSSYNEQFF. CDR3 coding DNA: TGTGCCAGCAGCCCCACTAGCGGGGGGAGCTCCTACAATGAGCAGTTCTTC.

The chain is built from TRBV5-4 and TRBJ1-1; D unclear. Germline lookup yields CDR1 SGHNT and CDR2 YYREEE (reference sequence). Trimming pared 1 base from V and 5 bases from J, leaving 12 bases between. The CDR3 has 14 residues. The CDR3, as DNA: TGTGCCAGCAGCTTGAAGGGTTTGTCTACTGAAGCTTTCTTT. As protein: CASSLKGLSTEAFF.

This clone has a handful of counts. The chain employs TRBV6-6 and TRBJ1-5; D is unresolved. Germline CDR1 MNHNY, CDR2 SVGAGI (reference sequence). The CDR3 loop spans 14 amino acids. Trimming left V 0 bases short and J 7 bases short, with 10 bases between. The CDR3 DNA is TGTGCCAGCAGTTACTCCCGGGAAAGGCAGCCCCAGCATTTT. Its protein product is CASSYSRERQPQHF.

Only one count was recorded for this clone. The chain combines TRBV2 with TRBJ1-2; D uncertain. This CDR3 is 14 amino acids long. CDR1 SNHLY and CDR2 FYNNEI come from the germline V gene. V gave up 7 bases and J gave up 6 bases, with 18 bases separating them. The CDR3, as DNA: TGTGCCAGCACTCCCGGGCCTGAATTAGATGGCTACACCTTC. Translated, it gives CASTPGPELDGYTF.

This chain joins TRBV27 and TRBJ1-1; maybe TRBD1 (5 bases). This CDR3 region has 14 residues. Germline V gene data show CDR1 as MNHEY and CDR2 as SMNVEV (reference sequence). Trimming removed 4 bases at V and 1 base at J, with 10 bases between. The CDR3 nucleotides read TGTGCCAGCAGTTCAAACAGGTGGAACACTGAAGCTTTCTTT. This encodes CASSSNRWNTEAFF.

The chain couples TRBV29-1 to TRBJ2-7; D unresolved. CDR1 SQVTM and CDR2 ANQGSEA come from the germline V gene. V was shortened by 3 bases and J by 5 bases, with 8 bases between the two germline ends. This CDR3 has 11 amino acids. In DNA form, the CDR3 reads TGCAGCGTTGAGGGCAACGACGAGCAGTACTTC. Protein sequence: CSVEGNDEQYF.

The chain combines TRBV25-1 with TRBJ2-1; 7 bases map to TRBD1. The germline gives CDR1 MGHDK, CDR2 SYGVNS. The J segment lost 8 bases and the V segment lost 7 bases, leaving 5 bases of the junction unmatched. The CDR3 has 12 residues. The CDR3 loop reads CASTRGRHEQFF. CDR3 nucleotide sequence: TGTGCCAGCACCAGGGGGAGACATGAGCAGTTCTTC.

The CDR3 sequence is CASSFDLTPQETQYF. For the CDR3, the DNA is TGCGCCAGCAGCTTCGACCTGACCCCACAAGAGACCCAGTACTTC. This rearrangement joins TRBV5-1 to TRBJ2-5; D is undetermined. Trimming left V 2 bases short and J 2 bases short, with 13 bases between. Germline loops: CDR1 SGHRS, CDR2 YFSETQ. CDR3 length equals 15 residues.

V gene TRBV6-5 combines with J gene TRBJ2-3; D may be TRBD2 (7 bases). The CDR3 totals 15 residues. CDR1 is MNHEY and CDR2 is SVGAGI in the germline V gene. Trimming shortened V by 6 bases and J by 3 bases, and 16 bases separated the two germline ends. CDR3 amino acids: CASSPIGGATDTQYF. For the CDR3, the DNA is TGTGCCAGCAGCCCCATAGGGGGGGCGACAGATACGCAGTATTTT.

The chain uses TRBV27 and TRBJ2-1; D is possibly TRBD1 (5 bases). V was clipped by 9 bases and J by 0 bases, with 15 bases between them. Germline V gene lookup returns CDR1 MNHEY and CDR2 SMNVEV (reference sequence). This CDR3 contains 15 residues. CDR3 amino acids: CASTYRLSSYNEQFF. In DNA form, the CDR3 reads TGTGCCAGTACCTACAGGTTAAGCTCCTACAATGAGCAGTTCTTC.